The 8 T cell receptor beta chains given below trace back to one sample, sequenced in a study of T-cell reconstitution after alpha-beta-depleted transplantation in children. Preparation of the TCRbeta library used unique molecular identifiers. TCRdb recomputed calls from the PCR reads with MiXCR, one row per CDR3 protein. Of about 16,000 distinct CDR3 sequences listed, about 7.7% are singletons. This specimen was PBMCs, mostly from graft donor cells, taken 60 days after TCRalphabeta/CD19-depleted stem cell transplant. The receptors derive from a boy in the first two years of life who had a stem cell transplant for Wiskott-Aldrich syndrome, so the T cells may come from the graft donor.

The V and J genes are TRBV6-1 and TRBJ1-6; D perhaps matches TRBD1 (5 bases). There are 14 residues in the CDR3. Germline-derived CDR1 and CDR2 are MNHNS and SASEGT. Trimming pared 6 bases from V and 9 bases from J, leaving 15 bases between. The CDR3 DNA reads TGTGCCAGCAGCCAAACCAGGGTCGGTTCACCCCTCCACTTT. Protein sequence: CASSQTRVGSPLHF.

In its sample, this clonotype was seen many times. The chain is built from TRBV30 and TRBJ2-1; 12 bases are a match to TRBD2. The CDR3 has 15 residues. Germline values: CDR1 GTSNPN, CDR2 SVGIG (reference sequence). V dropped 1 base and J dropped 8; count of bases not matched to a gene: 6. The CDR3 sequence: CAWSALAGGMDEQFF. Here the CDR3 DNA reads TGTGCCTGGAGTGCGCTAGCGGGAGGGATGGATGAGCAGTTCTTC.

This clonotype was picked up many times. The V gene is TRBV28, the J gene TRBJ1-2; D not resolved. The CDR3 loop spans 12 amino acids. Trimming stripped 4 bases from V and 8 bases from J, with 11 bases between. Germline CDR1 and CDR2: MDHEN and SYDVKM. The CDR3 bases are TGTGCCAGCAGTTCCAAATCAGGAGGCTACACCTTC. Translated, it gives CASSSKSGGYTF.

J is TRBJ2-7 and V is TRBV6-2 or TRBV6-3; 9 bases agree with TRBD1. CDR3 length: 15 amino acids. The germline V gene has CDR1 MNHEY and CDR2 SVGEGT. V shed 6 bases, J shed 5 bases, and the junction held 11 bases outside the gene matches. The DNA of the CDR3 is TGTGCCAGCAGCCACCGACAGGGGGTGATCGACGAGCAGTACTTC. This translates into CASSHRQGVIDEQYF.

At least ten counts were recorded for this clonotype. The V and J genes are TRBV13 and TRBJ2-7; D is uncertain. This CDR3 comprises 14 residues. V lost 1 base and J lost 0, with 7 bases in between. Germline V gene data show CDR1 as PRHDT and CDR2 as FYEKMQ (reference sequence). CDR3 nucleotides: TGTGCCAGCAGCTTAGCCCAGAGCTCCTACGAGCAGTACTTC. The encoded protein is CASSLAQSSYEQYF.

The chain couples TRBV11-2 to TRBJ2-3, with 8 bases that match TRBD2. With 6 bases clipped from V and 4 bases from J, the junction kept 6 bases outside the gene matches. Germline lookup yields CDR1 SGHAT and CDR2 FQNNGV. The CDR3 runs 14 residues. CDR3 nucleotides: TGTGCCAGCAGTAGGGGACTAGGGCCAGATACGCAGTATTTT. Translating it yields CASSRGLGPDTQYF.

The chain recombines TRBV2 with TRBJ2-5; D uncertain. The CDR3 loop spans 14 amino acids. V was pared by 7 bases and J by 2 bases, with 14 bases between. Germline V gene sequence: CDR1 SNHLY, CDR2 FYNNEI. DNA for the CDR3: TGTGCCAGCACCGCGTGGACCGTACAAGAGACCCAGTACTTC. Its translation: CASTAWTVQETQYF.

This clonotype was picked up many times. This chain joins TRBV3-1 and TRBJ2-7, with D hard to call. V lost 0 bases, J lost 2 bases, and 5 bases lay in between. This CDR3 has 13 amino acids. CDR1 and CDR2 (germline): LGHDT, YNNKEL (reference sequence). CDR3 loop: CASSQENTYEQYF. The CDR3 DNA sequence: TGTGCCAGCAGCCAAGAGAATACCTACGAGCAGTACTTC.